This T cell receptor beta chain was recovered during a study of technical replicates of blood from a handful of donors (dated by TCRdb to 2017 to 2019). For CDR1 and CDR2, the germline V gene lists SGHVT and SQSDAQ. At the junction V is shortened by 2 bases and J by 3 bases, with 17 bases in between. From its cysteine to its phenylalanine, the CDR3 spans 16 amino acids. Just the 48-base CDR3 DNA is kept, in frame starting at base 1. Receptor libraries were prepared by the immunoSEQ multiplex PCR assay. TCRdb mirrors the immuneACCESS table, restricted to in-frame sequences. Some clones are absent from its copies; in checked studies, under half trace to an unresolved V gene, and the reason for the others is unknown. Counted in this sample were about 75,000 clones; about nine tenths of them appeared once. Roughly 0.41% of the sample is in the top ten clones. Remarks on this clone: It has no known antigen specificity. It has no much larger one-base neighbor in the sample; base qualities were not kept.

The chain was built from TRBV7-4 and TRBJ2-7, with the D gene not confidently named. Specimen: T cells isolated from PBMCs. The source of this sequence is a human donor in good health. CDR3 sequence: CASSLRPNYAFYEQYF. The nucleotides are TGTGCCAGCAGCTTAAGGCCAAACTACGCATTCTACGAGCAGTACTTC. Joined to the reference TRBV7-4 and TRBJ2-7 proteins, this CDR3 gives the full variable domain: GAGVSQSPRYKVAKRGRDVALRCDSISGHVTLYWYRQTLGQGSEVLTYSQSDAQRDKSGRPSGRFSAERPERSVSTLKIQRTEQGDSAVYLCASSLRPNYAFYEQYFGPGTRLTVT.